The 27 T cell receptor beta chains in this list originate from one sample, sequenced in a study of T cell changes during pregnancy in multiple sclerosis. Assay used: immunoSEQ multiplex PCR; TCRdb lists only in-frame clones, some missing. The table includes 70,000 to 90,000 clones, just over 90% detected once. This specimen was peripheral blood, taken in the second trimester of pregnancy. The receptor source for this set is a female donor in good health, enrolled as a control in a pregnancy study.

This chain connects TRBV2 to TRBJ1-2, with 12 nucleotides matching TRBD1. The junction had 7 bases not matched to a gene; V was cut back by 0 bases and J by 5 bases. Germline V gives CDR1 SNHLY, CDR2 FYNNEI. This CDR3 spans 17 amino acids. DNA of the CDR3: TGTGCCAGCAGTGAAGCGCTTGGGACAGGGGGCCCTTATGGCTACACCTTC. Translated: CASSEALGTGGPYGYTF.

V and J are TRBV5-5 and TRBJ1-3; the D is unclear. V lost 0 bases, J lost 2 bases, and 9 bases lay in between. The CDR3 length is 15 residues. Per germline, CDR1 SGHKS and CDR2 YYEKEE (reference sequence). CDR3 coding DNA: TGTGCCAGCAGCTTGGTACGAGGGACTGGAAACACCATATATTTT. This gives the protein CASSLVRGTGNTIYF.

The genes are TRBV7-8 and TRBJ2-2; the D gene is possibly TRBD1 (5 bases). CDR1 and CDR2 from the germline V gene are SGHVS and FQNEAQ. The CDR3 is 15 residues long. Trimming took 3 bases from V and 3 from J, leaving 11 bases between them. The chain's CDR3 is CASSLTEPDTGELFF. Here the CDR3 DNA reads TGTGCCAGCAGCTTGACAGAGCCGGACACCGGGGAGCTGTTTTTT.

J is TRBJ2-3 and V is TRBV7-3, with 10 bases aligning to TRBD1. This CDR3 has 16 residues. CDR1 and CDR2 from the germline V gene are SGHTA and FQGTGA. Losses at the gene ends were 4 bases for V and 3 bases for J; bases not matched to a gene: 7. In nucleotides, the CDR3 is TGTGCCAGCAGCTCCCCCGGGACAGGGGTAACAGATACGCAGTATTTT. Amino acid sequence: CASSSPGTGVTDTQYF.

The rearrangement links TRBV6-1 to TRBJ2-6; no definite D call. This CDR3 is built from 16 residues. V lost 3 bases and J lost 2, with 11 bases in between. CDR1 is MNHNS and CDR2 is SASEGT in the germline V gene. The CDR3 DNA is TGTGCCAGCAGTGACCAGACAATACCTGGGGCCAACGTCCTGACTTTC. It translates to CASSDQTIPGANVLTF.

The chain recombines TRBV5-1 with TRBJ2-5, with 12 bases fitting TRBD1. The CDR3 totals 15 residues. V lost 7 bases, J lost 9 bases, and 13 bases stayed unmatched. Germline lookup yields CDR1 SGHRS and CDR2 YFSETQ. The CDR3 region is CASFDPGQGARAQYF. CDR3 coding DNA: TGCGCCAGCTTCGACCCGGGACAGGGGGCTAGGGCCCAGTACTTC.

V is TRBV5-6 and J is TRBJ1-2; D is unresolved. Looked up from germline, CDR1 is SGHDT and CDR2 is YYEEEE. Deletions cut 0 bases from V and 0 bases from J, with 6 bases between. The CDR3 has 14 amino acids. The CDR3 loop reads CASSLGQANYGYTF. CDR3 in DNA: TGTGCCAGCAGCTTGGGGCAAGCTAACTATGGCTACACCTTC. The whole variable domain, remainder taken from reference TRBV5-6 and TRBJ1-2, is DAGVTQSPTHLIKTRGQQVTLRCSPKSGHDTVSWYQQALGQGPQFIFQYYEEEERQRGNFPDRFSGHQFPNYSSELNVNALLLGDSALYLCASSLGQANYGYTFGSGTRLTVV.

The gene calls are TRBV6-6 and TRBJ2-6; the D gene is possibly TRBD1 (6 bases). Germline CDR1 MNHNY, CDR2 SVGAGI (reference sequence). The length of the CDR3 is 15 residues. Deletions cut 6 bases from V and 4 bases from J, with 13 bases between. The CDR3 coding sequence is TGTGCCAGCAGCCCCACAGGGAGAGGGGCCAACGTCCTGACTTTC. Translation gives CASSPTGRGANVLTF.

The CDR3 reads CASSPRTSGGSYEQYF. Written as DNA, the CDR3 is TGTGCCAGCAGCCCAAGAACTAGCGGGGGTTCCTACGAGCAGTACTTC. The chain combines TRBV11-2 with TRBJ2-7, with 11 positions matching TRBD2. Germline V lookup: CDR1 SGHAT, CDR2 FQNNGV. With V trimmed by 5 bases and J by 1 base, 7 bases remained unmatched. The CDR3 is made up of 16 amino acids.

V usage is TRBV9 and J usage is TRBJ2-1; 11 positions agree with TRBD2. Germline CDR1 is SGDLS and CDR2 is YYNGEE. Germline trimming cut 3 bases from V and 7 bases from J; bases unmatched to any gene: 9. This CDR3 is 16 amino acids long. The DNA of the CDR3 is TGTGCCAGCAGCGACTCACTAGCGGGGGACCTTAATGAGCAGTTCTTC. This translates into CASSDSLAGDLNEQFF. The entire variable domain, with the rest obtained from reference TRBV9 and TRBJ2-1, is as follows: DSGVTQTPKHLITATGQRVTLRCSPRSGDLSVYWYQQSLDQGLQFLIQYYNGEERAKGNILERFSAQQFPDLHSELNLSSLELGDSALYFCASSDSLAGDLNEQFFGPGTRLTVL.

The chain employs TRBV30 and TRBJ1-2; D remains ambiguous. This CDR3 is 15 amino acids long. Per germline, CDR1 GTSNPN and CDR2 SVGIG (reference sequence). The germline V and J ends were trimmed by 0 bases and 2 bases, with 13 bases remaining between them. In nucleotides, the CDR3 is TGTGCCTGGAGTGTAGGAGCTAGCCTAAACTATGGCTACACCTTC. Translation: CAWSVGASLNYGYTF.

This sequence joins TRBV1 and TRBJ2-7; the DNA was not compared with TRBD1, the D call given in the table. TRBV1 is marked as a pseudogene. The CDR3 is 19 amino acids. The CDR3 here is CTSSTQGDIQGNGTYEQYF. The CDR3 DNA reads TGCACCAGCAGCACCCAGGGGGACATACAGGGGAATGGGACCTACGAGCAGTACTTC.

The V and J genes are TRBV25-1 and TRBJ1-1; a possible D gene is TRBD1 (5 bases). In germline, CDR1 is MGHDK, CDR2 SYGVNS. V lost 5 bases, J lost 2 bases, and 12 bases lay in between. The CDR3 sequence is 14 residues long. The CDR3 spells CASSRGGGNTEAFF. The CDR3 region has the DNA TGTGCCAGCAGTCGGGGGGGAGGAAACACTGAAGCTTTCTTT.

The chain combines TRBV29-1 with TRBJ2-7; the D gene is possibly TRBD1 (6 bases). This CDR3 region has 11 residues. V was clipped by 3 bases and J by 5 bases, with 8 bases between them. CDR1 and CDR2 (germline): SQVTM, ANQGSEA. For the CDR3, the DNA is TGCAGCGTTGATTCAGGGGACGAGCAGTACTTC. This gives the protein CSVDSGDEQYF.

The CDR3 sequence: CASSARTPNTDTQYF. For the CDR3, the DNA is TGTGCCAGCAGTGCGCGGACTCCTAACACAGATACGCAGTATTTT. The genes are TRBV2 and TRBJ2-3; maybe TRBD2 (5 bases). Trimming stripped 4 bases from V and 2 bases from J, with 13 bases between. CDR1 SNHLY and CDR2 FYNNEI come from the germline V gene. CDR3 length equals 15 residues.

The chain uses TRBV10-3 and TRBJ2-1, with 9 bases that match TRBD2. The CDR3 has 14 amino acids. Germline-derived CDR1 and CDR2 are ENHRY and SYGVKD. With 6 bases clipped from V and 4 bases from J, the junction kept 4 bases outside the gene matches. The CDR3 DNA follows: TGTGCCATCAGGGCGGGGGGGCCATACAATGAGCAGTTCTTC. Its translation: CAIRAGGPYNEQFF.

This rearrangement joins TRBV27 to TRBJ2-2; weak D call: TRBD2 (6 bases). Germline CDR1 MNHEY, CDR2 SMNVEV (reference sequence). There are 15 residues in the CDR3. V was cut by 6 bases and J by 1 base, with 12 bases left in between. CDR3 in amino acids: CASSTLGGNTGELFF. CDR3 DNA sequence: TGTGCCAGCAGCACACTCGGGGGGAACACCGGGGAGCTGTTTTTT.

V is TRBV7-8 and J is TRBJ2-1; 16 nucleotides line up with TRBD2. Germline V gene lookup returns CDR1 SGHVS and CDR2 FQNEAQ. The V segment lost 5 bases and the J segment 6 bases; nucleotides outside the gene matches: 1. CDR3 length equals 15 residues. The DNA of the CDR3 is TGTGCCAGCAGCGGGACTAGCGGGGGGGCCAATGAGCAGTTCTTC. Translated, it gives CASSGTSGGANEQFF.

The CDR3 coding sequence is TGCGCCAGCAGTCATATACAGGTGAAAGCTTTCTTT. The encoded protein is CASSHIQVKAFF. This chain joins TRBV23-1 and TRBJ1-1; the D gene is possibly TRBD1 (5 bases). TRBV23-1 is classed as an ORF, of uncertain function. CDR3 length: 12 amino acids. The germline V and J ends were trimmed by 3 bases and 9 bases, with 11 bases remaining between them.

This chain links TRBV11-1 with TRBJ1-1, with 9 bases lining up with TRBD1. The CDR3 loop spans 17 amino acids. With V trimmed by 5 bases and J by 2 bases, 12 bases remained unmatched. Germline CDR1 SGHAT, CDR2 FQDESV (reference sequence). CDR3 amino acids: CASSVDRGMGLNTEAFF. The CDR3 nucleotides are TGTGCCAGCAGCGTGGACAGGGGAATGGGCTTAAACACTGAAGCTTTCTTT. The entire variable domain, with the rest obtained from reference TRBV11-1 and TRBJ1-1, is as follows: EAEVAQSPRYKITEKSQAVAFWCDPISGHATLYWYRQILGQGPELLVQFQDESVVDDSQLPKDRFSAERLKGVDSTLKIQPAELGDSAMYLCASSVDRGMGLNTEAFFGQGTRLTVV.

This chain uses TRBV14 with TRBJ2-1; the match to TRBD1 covers 7 bases. The trim removed 1 base at V and 9 bases at J, leaving 3 bases unmatched. CDR1 is SGHDN and CDR2 is FVKESK in the germline V gene. The CDR3 runs to 13 residues. Here the CDR3 reads CASSQGTGGEQFF. The CDR3 nucleotides are TGTGCCAGCAGCCAAGGGACAGGAGGTGAGCAGTTCTTC. The full variable domain, completed using reference TRBV14 and TRBJ2-1, is EAGVTQFPSHSVIEKGQTVTLRCDPISGHDNLYWYRRVMGKEIKFLLHFVKESKQDESGMPNNRFLAERTGGTYSTLKVQPAELEDSGVYFCASSQGTGGEQFFGPGTRLTVL.

This chain links TRBV30 with TRBJ1-1; D unclear. Trimming stripped 0 bases from V and 3 bases from J, with 8 bases between. This CDR3 contains 13 residues. Per the germline V gene, CDR1 is GTSNPN and CDR2 is SVGIG (reference sequence). The CDR3 loop is CAWSVRVDTEAFF. CDR3 bases: TGTGCCTGGAGTGTACGAGTAGACACTGAAGCTTTCTTT.

The J gene is TRBJ2-2, the V gene TRBV4-2; D is unresolved. V was clipped by 0 bases and J by 4 bases, with 6 bases between them. The V gene's germline CDR1 is LGHNA and CDR2 YNFKEQ. The CDR3 consists of 14 residues. CDR3 sequence (DNA): TGTGCCAGCAGCCAAGAATCTTCCACCGGGGAGCTGTTTTTT. Translation: CASSQESSTGELFF.

The V and J genes are TRBV11-3 and TRBJ2-3, with 7 bases lining up with TRBD1. CDR3 size: 15 residues. Trimming removed 5 bases from V and 4 bases from J; junction bases left unmatched: 9. Looked up from germline, CDR1 is SGHNT and CDR2 is YENEEA. CDR3 sequence: CASSPARGGPDTQYF. The CDR3, as DNA: TGTGCCAGCAGCCCCGCGCGAGGGGGCCCAGATACGCAGTATTTT.

This sequence joins TRBV1 and TRBJ1-6; the DNA was not used to check the table's D call, TRBD1. TRBV1 is annotated as a pseudogene. The CDR3 is 12 amino acids. CDR3 nucleotide sequence: TGCACCAGCAGCCCCACAGATTCACCCCTCCACTTT. Protein sequence: CTSSPTDSPLHF.

The CDR3 DNA is TGCGCCAGCAGCTTGCTGCGGGACAGGGACTACGAGCAGTACTTC. The encoded protein is CASSLLRDRDYEQYF. The gene calls are TRBV5-1 and TRBJ2-7; TRBD1 matches at 9 bases. Germline V lookup: CDR1 SGHRS, CDR2 YFSETQ. The CDR3 consists of 15 residues. With 1 base clipped from V and 3 bases from J, the junction kept 5 bases outside the gene matches. Variable domain in full (rest from reference TRBV5-1 and TRBJ2-7): KAGVTQTPRYLIKTRGQQVTLSCSPISGHRSVSWYQQTPGQGLQFLFEYFSETQRNKGNFPGRFSGRQFSNSRSEMNVSTLELGDSALYLCASSLLRDRDYEQYFGPGTRLTVT.

The genes are TRBV12-5 and TRBJ1-5; D is perhaps TRBD1 (6 bases). V lost 6 bases and J lost 4, with 10 bases in between. This CDR3 contains 13 residues. CDR1 LGHNT and CDR2 FRNRAP come from the germline V gene. The CDR3 region has the DNA TGTGCTAGTGGGGAGGACAGAAATCAGCCCCAGCATTTT. As protein: CASGEDRNQPQHF.